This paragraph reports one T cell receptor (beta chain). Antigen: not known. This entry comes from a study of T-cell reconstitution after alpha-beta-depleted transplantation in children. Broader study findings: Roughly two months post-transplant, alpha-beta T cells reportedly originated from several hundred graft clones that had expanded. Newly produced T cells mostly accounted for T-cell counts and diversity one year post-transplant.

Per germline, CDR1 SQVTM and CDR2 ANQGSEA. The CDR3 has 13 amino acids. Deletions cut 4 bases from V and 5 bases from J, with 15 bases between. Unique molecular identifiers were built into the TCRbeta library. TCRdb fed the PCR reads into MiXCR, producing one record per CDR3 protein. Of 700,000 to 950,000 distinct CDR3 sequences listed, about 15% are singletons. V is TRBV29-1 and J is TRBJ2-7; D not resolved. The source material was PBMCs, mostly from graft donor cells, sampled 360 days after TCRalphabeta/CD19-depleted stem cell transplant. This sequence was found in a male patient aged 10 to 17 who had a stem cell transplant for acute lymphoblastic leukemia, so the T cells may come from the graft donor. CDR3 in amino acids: CSVVARLPHEQYF. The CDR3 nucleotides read TGCAGCGTTGTGGCGCGATTACCCCACGAGCAGTACTTC.